The T cell receptor beta chain described here comes from a study of identifying expanded T cells in peripheral blood. Findings and caveats of the study: Across healthy donors, higher total template counts meant significantly greater approximately two-week count variance. About 1.2 clones differed between technical replicates, versus about 15 and 19 over time.

Trimming at V came to 7 bases and at J to 3 bases, leaving 11 bases not matched to a gene. CDR1 LNHDA and CDR2 SQIVND come from the germline V gene (reference sequence). The CDR3 length is 16 residues. During the collection period, no donor immune events like infections were recorded. With respect to this clone: Its antigen is not identified.

The assay was immunoSEQ multiplex PCR, and TCRdb's table has in-frame clones only and misses some. Here the sample spans about 100,000 clones, around 88% being singletons. This receptor was taken from a person aged 18 to 75 in good health. The V and J genes are TRBV19 and TRBJ2-1; 8 nucleotides match TRBD2. The specimen sequenced was blood. The CDR3 loop is CASTPTTSGNYNEQFF. CDR3 DNA: TGTGCCAGTACCCCTACTACTAGCGGTAACTACAATGAGCAGTTCTTC.